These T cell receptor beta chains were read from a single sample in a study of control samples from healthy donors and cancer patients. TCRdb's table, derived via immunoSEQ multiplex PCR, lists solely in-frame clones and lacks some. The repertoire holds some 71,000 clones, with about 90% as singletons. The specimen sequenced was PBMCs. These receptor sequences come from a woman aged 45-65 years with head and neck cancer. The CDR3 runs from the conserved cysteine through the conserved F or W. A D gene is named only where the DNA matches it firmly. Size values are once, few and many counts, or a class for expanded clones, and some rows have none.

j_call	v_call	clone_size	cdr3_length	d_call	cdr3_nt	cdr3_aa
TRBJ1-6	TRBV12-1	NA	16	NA	TGTGCCAGCAGCTCGGACTACTGGCCGTATAATTCACCCCTCCACTTT	CASSSDYWPYNSPLHF
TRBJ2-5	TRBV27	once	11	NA	TGTGCCAGCATTCAGGGAGAGACCCAGTACTTC	CASIQGETQYF
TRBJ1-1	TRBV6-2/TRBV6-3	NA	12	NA	TGTGCCAGCAGCAGACAGTTCCCTGAAGCTTTCTTT	CASSRQFPEAFF
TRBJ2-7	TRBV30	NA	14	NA	TGTGCCTGCCTCGGGACCCAGAGCTCCTACGAGCAGTACTTC	CACLGTQSSYEQYF
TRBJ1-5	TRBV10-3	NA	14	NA	TGTGCCATCAGTGCCGCCGCGGGGGATCAGCCCCAGCATTTT	CAISAAAGDQPQHF
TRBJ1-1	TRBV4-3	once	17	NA	TGCGCCAGCAGCCAAGAGAGTGGCGGCAGCGCTTTAACTGAAGCTTTCTTT	CASSQESGGSALTEAFF
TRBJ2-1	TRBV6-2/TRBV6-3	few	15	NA	TGTGCCAGCAGTTATGGGGTCAGGCAATACAATGAGCAGTTCTTC	CASSYGVRQYNEQFF
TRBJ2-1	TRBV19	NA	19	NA	TGTGCCAGTTCGAAATCAGGTGCCCACCACACCGTCTCCTACAATGAGCAGTTCTTC	CASSKSGAHHTVSYNEQFF
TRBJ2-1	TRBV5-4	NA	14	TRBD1	TGTGCCAGCAGCCCGGGACAGTACAGCAATGAGCAGTTCTTC	CASSPGQYSNEQFF
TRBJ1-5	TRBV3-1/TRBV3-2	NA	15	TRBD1	TGTGCCAGCAGCCAAGATCTACAGGGGTTTCAGCCCCAGCATTTT	CASSQDLQGFQPQHF
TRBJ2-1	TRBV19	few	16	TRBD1	TGTGCCAGTAGTATATTCGGACAGGGGGCTTACAATGAGCAGTTCTTC	CASSIFGQGAYNEQFF
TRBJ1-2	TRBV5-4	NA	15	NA	TGTGCCAGCAGCTTGGCCGTAGGCCGAAGCTATGGCTACACCTTC	CASSLAVGRSYGYTF
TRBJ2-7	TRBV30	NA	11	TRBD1	TGTGCCTTTATTAAGGGGGCCGGGCAGTACTTC	CAFIKGAGQYF
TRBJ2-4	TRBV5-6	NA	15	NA	TGTGCCAGCAGCCCCAGGGCCCGCCCCAAAAACATTCAGTACTTC	CASSPRARPKNIQYF
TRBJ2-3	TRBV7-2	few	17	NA	TGTGCCAGCACCGTCCGAGGACGGGCCTCTAGCACAGATACGCAGTATTTT	CASTVRGRASSTDTQYF
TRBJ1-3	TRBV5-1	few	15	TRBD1	TGCGCCAGCAGCATGGACAGGGGCTCTGGAAACACCATATATTTT	CASSMDRGSGNTIYF
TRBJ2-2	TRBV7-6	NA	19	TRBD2	TGTGCCAGCAGCTTAGCCTCCGCTAGCGGGGAAGGAATCACCGGGGAGCTGTTTTTT	CASSLASASGEGITGELFF
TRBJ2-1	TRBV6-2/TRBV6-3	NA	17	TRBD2	TGTGCCAGCAGTTACCTTATAGCGGGGGGGTTCTACAATGAGCAGTTCTTC	CASSYLIAGGFYNEQFF
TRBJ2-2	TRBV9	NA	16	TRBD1	TGTGCCAGCAGCCTCCGGACAGGGGTGAACACCGGGGAGCTGTTTTTT	CASSLRTGVNTGELFF
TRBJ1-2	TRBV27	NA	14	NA	TGTGCCAGCAGACCCGGCGGGCTAAACTATGGCTACACCTTC	CASRPGGLNYGYTF
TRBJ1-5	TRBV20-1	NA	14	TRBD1	TGCAGTGCTAGTCAGGGGGGGGGTAATCAGCCCCAGCATTTT	CSASQGGGNQPQHF
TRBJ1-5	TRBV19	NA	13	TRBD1	TGTGCCAGTACCACAGGGGAGAGGCAGCCCCAGCATTTT	CASTTGERQPQHF
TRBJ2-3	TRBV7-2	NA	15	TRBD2	TGTGCCAGCACCGAAAAAGCGGGGTTCACAGATACGCAGTATTTT	CASTEKAGFTDTQYF
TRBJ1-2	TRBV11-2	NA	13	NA	TGTGCCAGCAGCTTAGGGAGAAACTATGGCTACACCTTC	CASSLGRNYGYTF
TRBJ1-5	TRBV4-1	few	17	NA	TGCGCCAGCAGCCAAGAACGTCCGGGGATTAGCAATCAGCCCCAGCATTTT	CASSQERPGISNQPQHF
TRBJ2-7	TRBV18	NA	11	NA	TGTGCCAGCTCCCCAAAAAACGAGCAGTACTTC	CASSPKNEQYF
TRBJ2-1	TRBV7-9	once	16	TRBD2	TGTGCCAGCAGCTCGGCAAAAGGGACTAGTTTACGCGAGCAGTTCTTC	CASSSAKGTSLREQFF
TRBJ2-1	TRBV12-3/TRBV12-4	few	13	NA	TGTGCCAGCAGTTTAGTTCAGGGCAATGAGCAGTTCTTC	CASSLVQGNEQFF
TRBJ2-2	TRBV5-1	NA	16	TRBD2	TGCGCCAGCAGCTCCTCATTAGCGGGGGGCACAAGGGAGCTGTTTTTT	CASSSSLAGGTRELFF
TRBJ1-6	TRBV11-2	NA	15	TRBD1	TGTGCCAGCAGCTTAGCGGACAGGGCAAATTCACCCCTCCACTTT	CASSLADRANSPLHF